This entry describes one TCR beta chain. Antigen specificity is unknown. This sample was included in a study of cytomegalovirus exposure and HLA in healthy donors. Study-level points and caveats: Confirmation was obtained in vitro that three CMV-associated chains are specific for CMV antigens. Rarity characterized most TCR sequences, yet some public TCRs appeared in many donors.

Using immunoSEQ multiplex PCR, the repertoire was profiled, and TCRdb retains in-frame clones only, with some absent. Found here are tens of thousands of clones, approximately 90% of them singletons; the top ten hold less than 2.5%. Source material: PBMCs. This receptor was obtained from a man aged 25 to 40 in good health and CMV-seronegative.

The DNA of the CDR3 is TGTGCCAGCAGCTCCCCCCCGGGACAGCAAGAGACCCAGTACTTC. It specifies CASSSPPGQQETQYF. This sequence joins TRBV11-1 and TRBJ2-5; 7 positions match TRBD1. CDR3 length: 15 residues. V shed 4 bases, J shed 2 bases, and the junction held 7 bases outside the gene matches. Germline V CDR1 and CDR2: SGHAT, FQDESV (reference sequence).